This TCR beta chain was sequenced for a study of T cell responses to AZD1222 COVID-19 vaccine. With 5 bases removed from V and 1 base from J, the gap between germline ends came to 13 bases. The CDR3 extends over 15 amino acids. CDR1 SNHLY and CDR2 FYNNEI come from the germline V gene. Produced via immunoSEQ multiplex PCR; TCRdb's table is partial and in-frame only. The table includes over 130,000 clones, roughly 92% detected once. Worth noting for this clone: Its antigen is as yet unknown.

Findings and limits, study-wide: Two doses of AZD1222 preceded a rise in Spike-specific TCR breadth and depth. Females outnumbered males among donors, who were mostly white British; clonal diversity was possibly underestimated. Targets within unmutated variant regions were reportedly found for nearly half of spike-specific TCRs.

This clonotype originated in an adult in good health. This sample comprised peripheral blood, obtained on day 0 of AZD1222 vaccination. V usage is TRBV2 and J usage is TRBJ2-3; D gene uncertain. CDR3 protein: CASSQPLSGTDTQYF. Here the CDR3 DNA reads TGTGCCAGCAGTCAGCCCCTATCCGGCACAGATACGCAGTATTTT.